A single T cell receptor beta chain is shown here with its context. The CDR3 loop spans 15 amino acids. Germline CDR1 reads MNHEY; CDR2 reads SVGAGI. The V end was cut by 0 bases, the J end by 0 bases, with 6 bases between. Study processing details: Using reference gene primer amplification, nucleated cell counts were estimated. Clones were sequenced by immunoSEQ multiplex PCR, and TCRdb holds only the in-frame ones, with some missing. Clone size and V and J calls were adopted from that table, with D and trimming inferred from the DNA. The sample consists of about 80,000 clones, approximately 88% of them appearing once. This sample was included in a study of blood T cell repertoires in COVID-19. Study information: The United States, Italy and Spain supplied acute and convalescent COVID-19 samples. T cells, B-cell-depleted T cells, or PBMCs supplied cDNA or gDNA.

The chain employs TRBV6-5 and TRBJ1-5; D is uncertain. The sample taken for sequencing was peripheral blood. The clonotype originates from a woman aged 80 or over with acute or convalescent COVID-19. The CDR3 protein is CASSYSRDSNQPQHF. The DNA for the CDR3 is TGTGCCAGCAGTTACTCCCGAGATAGCAATCAGCCCCAGCATTTT.